This T cell receptor beta chain was obtained from a study of tumor-infiltrating lymphocytes in primary liver carcinoma. Unsorted bulk tissue of roughly 18-32 mg yielded co-extracted RNA and DNA. This CDR3 is built from 17 residues. The germline V gene encodes CDR1 MDHEN and CDR2 SYDVKM. Priming with a constant-region primer yielded TCR beta cDNA from 400 to 500 ng total RNA. Construction of TCR beta libraries relied on three successive nested multiplex PCR rounds employing slightly modified ARM-PCR. Both of the initial two PCR rounds ran for 10 cycles and employed TRBV1-TRBV30 forward primers alongside a C-beta reverse primer. One entry per CDR3 protein results from TCRdb running MiXCR on the multiplex PCR reads. Here the sample spans about 130,000 distinct CDR3 sequences, 60% to 80% being singletons. Study-level results: A significantly higher top-250-clone fraction was recorded for tumors than for blood (p = 0.039).

Regarding this clonotype: Its specificity is not known. At one boundary the junction diverges from the germline segment, which might be a read error.

The sequenced sample was liver tumor tissue from sampling region 3. Stated subset: tumor region T3, left-lateral pole. The sequence was obtained from an older woman with primary liver carcinoma and hepatitis B virus infection. The chain carries TRBV28 and TRBJ2-1; possible D gene TRBD2, 5 bases. The CDR3 DNA sequence: TGTGCCAGCTATTCGAGGAGCGGAAAGGACTCCAACAATGAGCAGTTCTTC. It yields the protein CASYSRSGKDSNNEQFF.